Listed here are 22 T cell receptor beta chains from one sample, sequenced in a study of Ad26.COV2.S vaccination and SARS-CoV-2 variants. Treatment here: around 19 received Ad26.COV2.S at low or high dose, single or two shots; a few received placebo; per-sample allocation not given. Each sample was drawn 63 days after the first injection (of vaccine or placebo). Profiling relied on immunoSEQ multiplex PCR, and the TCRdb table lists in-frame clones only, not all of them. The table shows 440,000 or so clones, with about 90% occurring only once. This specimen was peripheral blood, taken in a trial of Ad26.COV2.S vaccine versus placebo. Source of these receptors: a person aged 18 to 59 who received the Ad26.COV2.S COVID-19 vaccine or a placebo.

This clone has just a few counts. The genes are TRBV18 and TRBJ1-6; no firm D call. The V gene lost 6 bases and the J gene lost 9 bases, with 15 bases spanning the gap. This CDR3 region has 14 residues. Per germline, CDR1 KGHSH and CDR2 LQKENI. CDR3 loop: CASSRALGISPLHF. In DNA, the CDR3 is TGTGCCAGCTCCCGGGCCTTAGGAATTTCACCCCTCCACTTT.

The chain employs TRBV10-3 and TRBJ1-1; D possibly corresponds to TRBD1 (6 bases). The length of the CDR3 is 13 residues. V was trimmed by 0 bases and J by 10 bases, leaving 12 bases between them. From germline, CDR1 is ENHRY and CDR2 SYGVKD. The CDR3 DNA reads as TGTGCCATCAGTGAGTCTAGGGACAAGGGAGCTTTCTTT. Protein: CAISESRDKGAFF.

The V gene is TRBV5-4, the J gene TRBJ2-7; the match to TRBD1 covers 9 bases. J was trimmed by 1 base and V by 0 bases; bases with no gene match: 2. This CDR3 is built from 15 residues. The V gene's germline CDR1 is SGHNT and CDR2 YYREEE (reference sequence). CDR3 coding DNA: TGTGCCAGCAGCTTGGAGGGACAGGGTTCCTACGAGCAGTACTTC. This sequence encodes CASSLEGQGSYEQYF.

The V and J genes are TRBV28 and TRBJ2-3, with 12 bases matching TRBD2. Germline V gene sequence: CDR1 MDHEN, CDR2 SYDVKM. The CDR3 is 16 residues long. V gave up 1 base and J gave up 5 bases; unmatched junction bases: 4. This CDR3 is CASSLYRLAGEDTQYF. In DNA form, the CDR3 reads TGTGCCAGCAGTTTATACAGACTAGCGGGAGAAGATACGCAGTATTTT.

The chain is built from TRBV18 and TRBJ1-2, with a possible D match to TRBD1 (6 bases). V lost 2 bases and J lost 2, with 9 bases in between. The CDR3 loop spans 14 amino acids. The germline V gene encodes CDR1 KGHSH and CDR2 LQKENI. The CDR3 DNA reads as TGTGCCAGCTCACCAGGGGGGCCCAACTATGGCTACACCTTC. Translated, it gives CASSPGGPNYGYTF.

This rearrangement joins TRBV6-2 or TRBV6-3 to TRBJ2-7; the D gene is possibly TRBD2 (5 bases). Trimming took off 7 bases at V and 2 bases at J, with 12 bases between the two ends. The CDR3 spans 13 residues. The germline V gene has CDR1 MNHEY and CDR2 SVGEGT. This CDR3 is CASTPDGAYEQYF. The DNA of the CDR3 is TGTGCCAGCACCCCCGACGGGGCCTACGAGCAGTACTTC.

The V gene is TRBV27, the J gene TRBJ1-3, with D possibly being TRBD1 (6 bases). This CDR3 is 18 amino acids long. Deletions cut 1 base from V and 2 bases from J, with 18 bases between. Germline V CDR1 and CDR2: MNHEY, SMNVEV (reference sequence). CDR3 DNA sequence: TGTGCCAGCAGTTTATTCCGCTTTAGGGGGAACACTGGAAACACCATATATTTT. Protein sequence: CASSLFRFRGNTGNTIYF.

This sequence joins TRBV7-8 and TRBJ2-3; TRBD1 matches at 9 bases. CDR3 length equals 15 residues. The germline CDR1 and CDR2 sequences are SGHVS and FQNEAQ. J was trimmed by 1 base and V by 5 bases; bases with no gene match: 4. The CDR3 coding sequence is TGTGCCAGCAGCGTCCGGGACAGGGGCACAGATACGCAGTATTTT. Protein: CASSVRDRGTDTQYF.

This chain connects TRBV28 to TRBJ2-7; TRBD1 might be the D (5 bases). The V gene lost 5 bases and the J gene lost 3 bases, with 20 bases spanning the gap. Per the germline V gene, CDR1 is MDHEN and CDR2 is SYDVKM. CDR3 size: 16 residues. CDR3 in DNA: TGTGCCAGCAGTCCCCCCGAGTTGGGGCACAGCTACGAGCAGTACTTC. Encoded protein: CASSPPELGHSYEQYF.

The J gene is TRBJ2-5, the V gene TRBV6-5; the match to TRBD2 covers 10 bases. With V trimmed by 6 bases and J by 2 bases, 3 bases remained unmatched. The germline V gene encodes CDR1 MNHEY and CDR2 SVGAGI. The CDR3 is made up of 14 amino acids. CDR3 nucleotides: TGTGCCAGCAGGAGACTAGCGGGTCAAGAGACCCAGTACTTC. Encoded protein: CASRRLAGQETQYF.

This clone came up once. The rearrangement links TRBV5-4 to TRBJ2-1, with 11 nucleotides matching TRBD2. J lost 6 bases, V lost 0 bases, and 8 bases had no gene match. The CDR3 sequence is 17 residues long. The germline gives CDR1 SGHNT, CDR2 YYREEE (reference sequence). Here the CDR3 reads CASSLARLAGPFNEQFF. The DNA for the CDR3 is TGTGCCAGCAGCTTGGCCCGACTAGCGGGACCCTTCAATGAGCAGTTCTTC.

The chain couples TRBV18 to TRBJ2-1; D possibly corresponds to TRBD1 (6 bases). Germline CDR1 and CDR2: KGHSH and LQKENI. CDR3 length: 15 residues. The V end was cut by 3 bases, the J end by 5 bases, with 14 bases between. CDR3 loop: CASSPRQASNNEQFF. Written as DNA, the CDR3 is TGTGCCAGCTCACCCCGACAGGCATCCAACAATGAGCAGTTCTTC. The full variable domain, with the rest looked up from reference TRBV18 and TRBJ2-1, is NAGVMQNPRHLVRRRGQEARLRCSPMKGHSHVYWYRQLPEEGLKFMVYLQKENIIDESGMPKERFSAEFPKEGPSILRIQQVVRGDSAAYFCASSPRQASNNEQFFGPGTRLTVL.

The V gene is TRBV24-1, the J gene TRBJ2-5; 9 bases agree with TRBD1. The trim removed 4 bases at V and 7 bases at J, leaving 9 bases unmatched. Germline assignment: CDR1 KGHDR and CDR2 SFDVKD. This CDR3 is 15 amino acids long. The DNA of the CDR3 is TGTGCCACCAGTGACCCCGGGACAGGGAGCGGGACCCAGTACTTC. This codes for CATSDPGTGSGTQYF.

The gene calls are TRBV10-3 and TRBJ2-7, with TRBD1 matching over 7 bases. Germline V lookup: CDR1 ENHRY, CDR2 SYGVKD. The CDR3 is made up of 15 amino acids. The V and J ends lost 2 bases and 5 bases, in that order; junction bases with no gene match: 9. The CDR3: CAISEEGASIHEQYF. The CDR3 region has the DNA TGTGCCATCAGTGAGGAGGGGGCGTCGATCCACGAGCAGTACTTC.

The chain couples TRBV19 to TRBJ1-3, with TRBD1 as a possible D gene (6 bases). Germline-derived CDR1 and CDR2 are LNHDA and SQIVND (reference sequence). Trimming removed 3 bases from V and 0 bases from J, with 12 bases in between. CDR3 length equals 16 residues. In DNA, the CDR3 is TGTGCCAGTAGTATCCCGGGACACACCTCTGGAAACACCATATATTTT. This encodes CASSIPGHTSGNTIYF.

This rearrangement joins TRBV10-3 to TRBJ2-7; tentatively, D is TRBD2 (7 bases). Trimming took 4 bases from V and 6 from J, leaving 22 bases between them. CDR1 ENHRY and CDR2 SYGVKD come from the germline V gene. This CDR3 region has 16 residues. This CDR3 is CAISVEGGSLSAEQYF. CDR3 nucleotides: TGTGCCATCAGTGTGGAGGGGGGGTCGCTCAGTGCCGAGCAGTACTTC.

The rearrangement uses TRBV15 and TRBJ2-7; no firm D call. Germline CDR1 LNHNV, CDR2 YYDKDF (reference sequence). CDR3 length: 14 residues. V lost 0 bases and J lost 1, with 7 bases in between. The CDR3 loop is CATSRDQGSYEQYF. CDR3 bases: TGTGCCACCAGCAGAGATCAAGGTTCCTACGAGCAGTACTTC.

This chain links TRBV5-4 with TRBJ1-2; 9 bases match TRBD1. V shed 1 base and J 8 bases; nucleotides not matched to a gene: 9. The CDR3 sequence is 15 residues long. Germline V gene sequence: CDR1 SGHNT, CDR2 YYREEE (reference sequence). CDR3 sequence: CASSLIGTGLSGYTF. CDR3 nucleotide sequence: TGTGCCAGCAGCTTGATCGGGACAGGGCTTAGCGGCTACACCTTC.

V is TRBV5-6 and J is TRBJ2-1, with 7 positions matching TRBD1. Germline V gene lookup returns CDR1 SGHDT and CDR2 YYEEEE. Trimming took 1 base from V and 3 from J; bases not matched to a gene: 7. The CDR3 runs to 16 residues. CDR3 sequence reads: CASSLSWAGGYNEQFF. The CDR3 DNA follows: TGTGCCAGCAGCTTGTCCTGGGCAGGGGGCTACAATGAGCAGTTCTTC. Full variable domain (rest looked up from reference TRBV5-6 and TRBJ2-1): DAGVTQSPTHLIKTRGQQVTLRCSPKSGHDTVSWYQQALGQGPQFIFQYYEEEERQRGNFPDRFSGHQFPNYSSELNVNALLLGDSALYLCASSLSWAGGYNEQFFGPGTRLTVL.

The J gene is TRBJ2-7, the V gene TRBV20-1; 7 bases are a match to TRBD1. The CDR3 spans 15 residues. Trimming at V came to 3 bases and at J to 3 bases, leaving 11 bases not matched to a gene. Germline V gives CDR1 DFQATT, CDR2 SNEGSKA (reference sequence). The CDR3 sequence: CSASRQGPRGYEQYF. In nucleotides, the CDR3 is TGCAGTGCTAGTCGACAGGGCCCCAGGGGCTACGAGCAGTACTTC.

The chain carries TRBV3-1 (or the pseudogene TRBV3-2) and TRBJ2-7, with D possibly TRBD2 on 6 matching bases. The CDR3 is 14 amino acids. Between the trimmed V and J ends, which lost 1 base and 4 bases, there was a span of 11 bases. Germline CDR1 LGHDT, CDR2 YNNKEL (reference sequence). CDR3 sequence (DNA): TGTGCCAGCAGCCAAGCGGGAGAGTGGTACGAGCAGTACTTC. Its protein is CASSQAGEWYEQYF.

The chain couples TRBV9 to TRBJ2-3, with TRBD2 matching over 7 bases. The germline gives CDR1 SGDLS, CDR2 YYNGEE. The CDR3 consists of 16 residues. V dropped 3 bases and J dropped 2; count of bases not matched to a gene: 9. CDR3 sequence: CASSAPSGTYTDTQYF. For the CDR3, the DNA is TGTGCCAGCAGCGCGCCTAGCGGAACCTACACAGATACGCAGTATTTT. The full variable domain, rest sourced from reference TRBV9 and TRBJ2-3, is DSGVTQTPKHLITATGQRVTLRCSPRSGDLSVYWYQQSLDQGLQFLIQYYNGEERAKGNILERFSAQQFPDLHSELNLSSLELGDSALYFCASSAPSGTYTDTQYFGPGTRLTVL.